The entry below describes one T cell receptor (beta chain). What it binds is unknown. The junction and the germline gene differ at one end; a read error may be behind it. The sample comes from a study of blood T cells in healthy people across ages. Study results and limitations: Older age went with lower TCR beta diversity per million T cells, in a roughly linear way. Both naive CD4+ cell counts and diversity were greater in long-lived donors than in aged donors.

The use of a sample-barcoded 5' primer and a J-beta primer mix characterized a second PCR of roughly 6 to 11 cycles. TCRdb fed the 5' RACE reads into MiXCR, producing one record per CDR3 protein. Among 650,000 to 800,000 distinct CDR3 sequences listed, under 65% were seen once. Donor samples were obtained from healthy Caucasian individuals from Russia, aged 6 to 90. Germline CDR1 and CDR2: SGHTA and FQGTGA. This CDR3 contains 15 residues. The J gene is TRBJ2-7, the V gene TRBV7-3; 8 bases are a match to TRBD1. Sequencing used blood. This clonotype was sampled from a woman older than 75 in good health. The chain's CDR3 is CARSLGTGELYEQYF. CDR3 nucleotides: TGTGCCAGAAGCTTGGGGACAGGAGAACTTTACGAGCAGTACTTC.